This T cell receptor (beta chain) was recorded in a study of beta chain features in type 1 diabetes. Findings and limits, study-wide: Naive, central memory and regulatory TCRB repertoires appeared more similar among patients than healthy donors. PCR may have favored shorter templates equally in patients and controls.

Of the isolated RNA, all was reverse transcribed, and so the sequenced material was expressed TCRB transcripts. Only in-frame clones appear in the TCRdb table, and some are missing; sequencing was by immunoSEQ multiplex PCR. The sample lists 150,000 to 200,000 clones, approximately 13% occurring once. Donors underwent one heparinised blood draw, 95 to 150 mL on average. Sorting that relied on CD45RO/CCR7/CD25/CD127/CD95/CD27 yielded CD4+ naive, central memory, regulatory and stem cell-like memory cells. V was shortened by 4 bases and J by 6 bases, with 9 bases between the two germline ends. Germline CDR1 reads GTSNPN; CDR2 reads SVGIG (reference sequence). The CDR3 extends over 11 amino acids. This clone appeared a few times. The antigen is undetermined.

The sequence came from a woman aged 18-29 years in good health. Sequences were obtained from central memory CD4+ T cells from blood. The chain recombines TRBV30 with TRBJ1-1; D not resolved. The CDR3 DNA reads TGTGCCTGGAATCGGGTCGCTGAAGCTTTCTTT. Amino acid sequence: CAWNRVAEAFF. Complete variable domain (other parts from reference TRBV30 and TRBJ1-1): SQTIHQWPATLVQPVGSPLSLECTVEGTSNPNLYWYRQAAGRGLQLLFYSVGIGQISSEVPQNLSASRPQDRQFILSSKKLLLSDSGFYLCAWNRVAEAFFGQGTRLTVV.